This entry lists 29 T cell receptor beta chains sequenced from one sample in a study of blood T cell repertoires in COVID-19 (dated by TCRdb to 2018 to 2020). The library was generated by the immunoSEQ multiplex PCR assay. TCRdb holds this immuneACCESS table with in-frame rearrangements only. Some clones are missing; in checked studies, unresolved V genes explain under half, and the rest has no known cause. The table for this sample lists 150,000 to 200,000 clones; about 92% of them were counted only once. Roughly a sixth of the sample lies in the top ten. Specimen: peripheral blood. The receptors here all came from a man aged 60 to 75 with active or convalescent COVID-19.

The chain is built from TRBV7-9 and TRBJ2-7; weak D call: TRBD1 (6 bases). The CDR3 is made up of 16 amino acids. Trimming removed 4 bases at V and 0 bases at J, with 16 bases between. CDR1 and CDR2 from the germline V gene are SEHNR and FQNEAQ (reference sequence). Here the CDR3 DNA reads TGTGCCAGCAGCTCCCGACAGGATCGACGCTCCTACGAGCAGTACTTC. Amino acids: CASSSRQDRRSYEQYF.

The genes are TRBV11-2 and TRBJ2-4; 8 bases align to TRBD1. J was trimmed by 1 base and V by 6 bases; bases with no gene match: 5. The CDR3 length is 15 residues. The V gene's germline CDR1 is SGHAT and CDR2 FQNNGV. Here the CDR3 reads CASSSGGAAKNIQYF. The CDR3 DNA is TGTGCCAGCAGTTCAGGGGGCGCTGCCAAAAACATTCAGTACTTC.

This clone was counted a single time. V and J are TRBV19 and TRBJ2-7, with TRBD2 matching 10 bases. The CDR3 sequence is 14 residues long. CDR1 and CDR2 from the germline V gene are LNHDA and SQIVND (reference sequence). Trimming cost V 6 bases and J 5 bases; bases outside gene matches: 7. CDR3 amino acids: CASRKREGPDEQYF. CDR3 nucleotides: TGTGCCAGTAGGAAGCGGGAGGGCCCCGACGAGCAGTACTTC.

The chain couples TRBV5-6 to TRBJ1-1; D uncertain. CDR3 length equals 14 residues. Germline CDR1 SGHDT, CDR2 YYEEEE. Trimming left V 0 bases short and J 2 bases short, with 8 bases between. The CDR3 DNA is TGTGCCAGCAGCTTGGACGCAGGTAACACTGAAGCTTTCTTT. This gives the protein CASSLDAGNTEAFF. Based on the CDR3 plus reference TRBV5-6 and TRBJ1-1, the full variable domain is DAGVTQSPTHLIKTRGQQVTLRCSPKSGHDTVSWYQQALGQGPQFIFQYYEEEERQRGNFPDRFSGHQFPNYSSELNVNALLLGDSALYLCASSLDAGNTEAFFGQGTRLTVV.

This clone came up a few times. This chain joins TRBV10-2 and TRBJ1-5; weak D call: TRBD1 (5 bases). The V and J ends lost 8 bases and 5 bases respectively, with 13 bases between them. Per the germline V gene, CDR1 is WSHSY and CDR2 is SAAADI. CDR3 length equals 13 residues. The chain's CDR3 is CASGIDRDQPQHF. For the CDR3, the DNA is TGCGCCAGCGGAATCGACAGAGATCAGCCCCAGCATTTT.

V gene TRBV10-3 combines with J gene TRBJ1-2; D not certain. The CDR3 sequence is 15 residues long. Germline CDR1 reads ENHRY; CDR2 reads SYGVKD. The ends were cut back, 2 bases at V and 0 bases at J, with 10 bases in the middle. Here the CDR3 DNA reads TGTGCCATCAGTGAGGGAGGGCGAGCTAACTATGGCTACACCTTC. This sequence encodes CAISEGGRANYGYTF.

The chain couples TRBV12-2 to TRBJ2-7; the D segment call TRBD2 is taken from the table without a DNA check. TRBV12-2 is classified as a pseudogene. The CDR3 consists of 18 residues. This chain's CDR3 is CASRLTQVVRELACEQYF. In DNA form, the CDR3 reads TGTGCAAGTCGCTTAACCCAGGTGGTGCGGGAGTTAGCGTGCGAGCAGTACTTC.

V usage is TRBV5-1 and J usage is TRBJ1-3, with a possible D match to TRBD1 (6 bases). V lost 3 bases, J lost 4 bases, and 14 bases lay in between. Germline V gene data show CDR1 as SGHRS and CDR2 as YFSETQ. The CDR3 length is 15 residues. Here the CDR3 DNA reads TGCGCCAGCAGCTCGACAGGCTTGCAAGGAAACACCATATATTTT. Translated: CASSSTGLQGNTIYF.

The chain has TRBV18 and TRBJ2-2; no reliable D call. Deletions cut 1 base from V and 3 bases from J, with 3 bases between. The CDR3 spans 13 residues. Germline CDR1 KGHSH, CDR2 LQKENI. CDR3 bases: TGTGCCAGCTCACCACAGCACACCGGGGAGCTGTTTTTT. It codes for CASSPQHTGELFF.

The chain joins TRBV7-2 to TRBJ1-1; possibly TRBD1 for D (5 bases). CDR3 length equals 11 residues. Deletions cut 4 bases from V and 8 bases from J, with 8 bases between. Germline V gene data show CDR1 as SGHTA and CDR2 as FQGNSA. Written as DNA, the CDR3 is TGTGCCAGCAGCTCAGGGATCGAAGCTTTCTTT. Translated, it gives CASSSGIEAFF. Full variable domain (remainder filled in from reference TRBV7-2 and TRBJ1-1): GAGVSQSPSNKVTEKGKDVELRCDPISGHTALYWYRQSLGQGLEFLIYFQGNSAPDKSGLPSDRFSAERTGGSVSTLTIQRTQQEDSAVYLCASSSGIEAFFGQGTRLTVV.

The chain links TRBV5-8 to TRBJ1-1, with 7 positions matching TRBD1. The junction had 8 bases not matched to a gene; V was cut back by 4 bases and J by 5 bases. Germline-derived CDR1 and CDR2 are SGHTS and YDEGEE. This CDR3 comprises 14 residues. The CDR3 DNA reads as TGTGCCAGCAGCCTGACAGGGAGTTGGACTGAAGCTTTCTTT. Protein product: CASSLTGSWTEAFF.

V usage is TRBV7-2 and J usage is TRBJ1-4, with 7 positions matching TRBD1. Per the germline V gene, CDR1 is SGHTA and CDR2 is FQGNSA. This CDR3 region has 14 residues. Trimming removed 4 bases from V and 4 bases from J; junction bases left unmatched: 3. The CDR3 loop is CASSSQGINEKLFF. The CDR3 DNA is TGTGCCAGCAGCTCACAGGGGATTAATGAAAAACTGTTTTTT.

The J gene is TRBJ1-1, the V gene TRBV27; 7 bases are a match to TRBD1. This CDR3 region has 13 residues. After removal of 7 bases from V and 7 bases from J, the junction contained 9 bases not matched to a gene. In germline, CDR1 is MNHEY, CDR2 SMNVEV (reference sequence). In DNA form, the CDR3 reads TGTGCCAGCACCGGTGACAGGGAGGATGAAGCTTTCTTT. Translating it yields CASTGDREDEAFF.

The chain couples TRBV7-8 to TRBJ1-2; 10 positions match TRBD1. The CDR3 runs to 13 residues. V lost 5 bases, J lost 6 bases, and 3 bases stayed unmatched. Germline CDR1 reads SGHVS; CDR2 reads FQNEAQ. This CDR3 is CASSRGTGDGYTF. In nucleotides, the CDR3 is TGTGCCAGCAGCAGAGGGACAGGGGATGGCTACACCTTC.

This clone was detected a few times. CDR3 amino acids: CASRGRGEANYGYTF. As DNA, the CDR3 is TGTGCCAGCAGAGGCCGGGGAGAGGCTAACTATGGCTACACCTTC. This rearrangement joins TRBV9 to TRBJ1-2; D unclear. Between the trimmed V and J ends, which lost 5 bases and 0 bases, there was a span of 14 bases. CDR3 size: 15 residues. The germline CDR1 and CDR2 sequences are SGDLS and YYNGEE.

As regards this clone: Different DNA sequences within this sample yield the same CDR3. The chain couples TRBV5-6 to TRBJ2-7, with a possible D match to TRBD1 (5 bases). Trimming cost V 4 bases and J 2 bases, with 7 bases left between them. The CDR3 length is 12 residues. Germline V gene data show CDR1 as SGHDT and CDR2 as YYEEEE. CDR3 amino acids: CASSRQTYEQYF. CDR3 coding DNA: TGTGCCAGCAGCCGACAGACCTACGAGCAGTACTTC.

This chain joins TRBV30 and TRBJ2-2; 8 bases match TRBD1. The junction had 1 base not matched to a gene; V was cut back by 4 bases and J by 6 bases. CDR1 is GTSNPN, CDR2 SVGIG, per germline (reference sequence). The CDR3 sequence is 12 residues long. CDR3 bases: TGTGCCTGGACGACAGGGGCCGGGGAGCTGTTTTTT. Translation: CAWTTGAGELFF. The full variable domain, with the rest looked up from reference TRBV30 and TRBJ2-2, is SQTIHQWPATLVQPVGSPLSLECTVEGTSNPNLYWYRQAAGRGLQLLFYSVGIGQISSEVPQNLSASRPQDRQFILSSKKLLLSDSGFYLCAWTTGAGELFFGEGSRLTVL.

The chain recombines TRBV18 with TRBJ1-1; 8 bases fit TRBD1. J gave up 5 bases and V 6 bases, and 5 bases lay outside the gene matches. The CDR3 totals 13 residues. Germline V lookup: CDR1 KGHSH, CDR2 LQKENI. CDR3 DNA sequence: TGTGCCAGCTCCCAGGGACAGGCGACTGAAGCTTTCTTT. Protein product: CASSQGQATEAFF.

This sequence joins TRBV19 and TRBJ1-5; D is ambiguous. Germline CDR1 and CDR2: LNHDA and SQIVND (reference sequence). This CDR3 region has 13 residues. Trimming pared 3 bases from V and 2 bases from J, leaving 5 bases between. CDR3 sequence reads: CASSIGGNQPQHF. CDR3 coding DNA: TGTGCCAGTAGTATCGGGGGCAATCAGCCCCAGCATTTT.

The gene calls are TRBV7-9 and TRBJ1-2; D uncertain. From germline, CDR1 is SEHNR and CDR2 FQNEAQ (reference sequence). The CDR3 has 13 residues. The V gene lost 5 bases and the J gene lost 5 bases, with 12 bases spanning the gap. CDR3 in DNA: TGTGCCAGCAGCCCCACAGTTGGTTATGGCTACACCTTC. Its translation is CASSPTVGYGYTF.

The chain joins TRBV12-1 to TRBJ2-5; the table names TRBD1, a call not compared with the DNA. TRBV12-1 is a pseudogene. The CDR3 runs 16 residues. CDR3 sequence: CASSSTRQGQGKTQYF. The CDR3 coding sequence is TGTGCCAGCAGCTCTACACGACAGGGACAGGGAAAGACCCAGTACTTC.

This clone has only a few counts. This chain uses TRBV10-3 with TRBJ2-2; 7 bases fit TRBD1. Trimming at V came to 7 bases and at J to 1 base, leaving 6 bases not matched to a gene. The CDR3 runs 15 residues. CDR1 is ENHRY, CDR2 SYGVKD, per germline. The CDR3 loop is CAIKGTVENTGELFF. CDR3 DNA: TGTGCCATCAAGGGGACAGTCGAGAACACCGGGGAGCTGTTTTTT.

This sequence joins TRBV6-6 and TRBJ2-1, with D maybe TRBD1 (5 bases). CDR1 is MNHNY and CDR2 is SVGAGI in the germline V gene (reference sequence). The germline V and J ends were trimmed by 5 bases and 0 bases, with 17 bases remaining between them. The CDR3 is 17 amino acids. The CDR3 DNA reads as TGTGCCAGCAGTCCTCAGGGAAGCCTAAGCTCCTACAATGAGCAGTTCTTC. It encodes CASSPQGSLSSYNEQFF.

The V gene is TRBV7-9, the J gene TRBJ1-2; D not certain. CDR1 is SEHNR, CDR2 FQNEAQ, per germline (reference sequence). V lost 5 bases, J lost 1 base, and 11 bases lay in between. The CDR3 loop spans 14 amino acids. CDR3 sequence: CASSPTAVNYGYTF. CDR3 in DNA: TGTGCCAGCAGCCCCACGGCGGTTAACTATGGCTACACCTTC.

This clone was recorded a few times. The V gene is TRBV10-2, the J gene TRBJ1-5, with D maybe TRBD1 (5 bases). V lost 4 bases and J lost 2, with 18 bases in between. CDR1 WSHSY and CDR2 SAAADI come from the germline V gene. The CDR3 is made up of 17 amino acids. The CDR3 DNA follows: TGCGCCAGCAGTGTCTTACCTCAGGGTTCGGGCAATCAGCCCCAGCATTTT. Amino acid sequence: CASSVLPQGSGNQPQHF.

The gene calls are TRBV10-3 and TRBJ2-5, with 14 bases that match TRBD2. V trimming: 6 bases; J trimming: 5 bases; junction bases outside the gene matches: 11. The CDR3 runs 17 residues. Germline lookup yields CDR1 ENHRY and CDR2 SYGVKD. The CDR3 nucleotides are TGTGCCATCAGCCCTGGACTAGCGGGGGGAGGTTTGGAGACCCAGTACTTC. Protein product: CAISPGLAGGGLETQYF.

This clone came up a few times. The V call is TRBV6-1, the J call TRBJ1-5, with 9 positions matching TRBD1. CDR3 length: 16 amino acids. In germline, CDR1 is MNHNS, CDR2 SASEGT. V lost 2 bases to trimming and J lost 4 bases; unmatched junction nucleotides: 6. The CDR3: CASSEPTTGGNQPQHF. The CDR3 nucleotides read TGTGCCAGCAGTGAACCCACGACAGGGGGGAATCAGCCCCAGCATTTT.

This clone was recorded only once. This chain joins TRBV7-9 and TRBJ1-2, with TRBD1 matching over 8 bases. Germline V CDR1 and CDR2: SEHNR, FQNEAQ (reference sequence). Trimming at V came to 5 bases and at J to 2 bases, leaving 10 bases not matched to a gene. The CDR3 runs 16 residues. In DNA form, the CDR3 reads TGTGCCAGCAGCCCCACCCCAGGGGGCTCCAACTATGGCTACACCTTC. Its protein is CASSPTPGGSNYGYTF.

The rearrangement uses TRBV2 and TRBJ1-6; D is possibly TRBD1 (5 bases). The V gene's germline CDR1 is SNHLY and CDR2 FYNNEI. V was trimmed by 6 bases and J by 10 bases, leaving 16 bases between them. This CDR3 has 14 residues. The CDR3 region has the DNA TGTGCCAGCAGCGTTTATGGGGCCCCCTCACCCCTCCACTTT. As protein: CASSVYGAPSPLHF.